The clone carrying this T cell receptor beta chain was detected only a few times. Unique molecular identifiers were incorporated into the prepared TCRbeta library. TCRdb reprocessed the PCR reads via MiXCR and lists one record per CDR3 protein. The sample carries approximately 130,000 distinct CDR3 sequences, 9.7% recorded once. The entry originates in a study of T-cell reconstitution after alpha-beta-depleted transplantation in children. The source material was PBMCs, mostly from graft donor cells, sampled 180 days after TCRalphabeta/CD19-depleted stem cell transplant. The sequence was obtained from a girl in the first two years of life who had a stem cell transplant for combined immunodeficiency, so the T cells may come from the graft donor.

The CDR3 protein is CASSYQGGETQYF. CDR3 nucleotide sequence: TGTGCCAGCAGTTACCAGGGGGGAGAGACCCAGTACTTC. This sequence joins TRBV6-2 or TRBV6-3 and TRBJ2-5; D perhaps matches TRBD1 (7 bases). Trimming removed 2 bases at V and 4 bases at J, with 8 bases between. The CDR3 has 13 amino acids. CDR1 is MNHEY and CDR2 is SVGEGT in the germline V gene.